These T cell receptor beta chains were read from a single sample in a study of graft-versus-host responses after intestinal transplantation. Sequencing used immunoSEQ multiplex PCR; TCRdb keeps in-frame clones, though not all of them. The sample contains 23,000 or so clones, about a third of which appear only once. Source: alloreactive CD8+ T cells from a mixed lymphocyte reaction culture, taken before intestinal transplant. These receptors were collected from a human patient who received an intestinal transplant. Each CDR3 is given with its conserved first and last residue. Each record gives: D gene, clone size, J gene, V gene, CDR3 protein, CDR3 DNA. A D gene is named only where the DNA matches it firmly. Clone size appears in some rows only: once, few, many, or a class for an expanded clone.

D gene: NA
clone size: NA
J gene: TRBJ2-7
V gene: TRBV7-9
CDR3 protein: CASSSKSFRDPSYEQYF
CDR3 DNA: TGTGCCAGCAGCTCCAAGTCTTTCCGGGACCCCTCCTACGAGCAGTACTTC

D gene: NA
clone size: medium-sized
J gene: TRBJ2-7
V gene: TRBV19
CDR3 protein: CASSAGQSYEQYF
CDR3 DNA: TGTGCCAGTAGTGCGGGACAGAGCTACGAGCAGTACTTC

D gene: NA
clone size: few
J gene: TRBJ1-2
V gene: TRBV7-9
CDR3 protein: CASSSLETPYGYTF
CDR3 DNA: TGTGCCAGCAGCTCCCTAGAGACACCGTATGGCTACACCTTC

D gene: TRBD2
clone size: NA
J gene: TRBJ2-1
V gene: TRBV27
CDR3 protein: CASSVGTSANNEQFF
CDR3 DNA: TGTGCCAGCAGTGTAGGGACTAGCGCTAACAATGAGCAGTTCTTC

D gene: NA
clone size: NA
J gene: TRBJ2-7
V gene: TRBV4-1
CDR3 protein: CASSFESGGGYEQYF
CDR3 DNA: TGCGCCAGCAGCTTCGAATCCGGGGGCGGATACGAGCAGTACTTC

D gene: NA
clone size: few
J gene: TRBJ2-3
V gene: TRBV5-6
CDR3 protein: CASSTPAQGMADTQYF
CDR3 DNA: TGTGCCAGCAGCACACCGGCTCAGGGCATGGCAGATACGCAGTATTTT

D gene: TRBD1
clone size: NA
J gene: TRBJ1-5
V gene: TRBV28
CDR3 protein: CASSPPDRGKQPQHF
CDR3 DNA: TGTGCCAGCAGCCCTCCGGACAGGGGAAAACAGCCCCAGCATTTT

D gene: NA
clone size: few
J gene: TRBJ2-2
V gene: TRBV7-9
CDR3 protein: CASSDSNTGELFF
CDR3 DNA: TGTGCCAGCAGCGACAGTAACACCGGGGAGCTGTTTTTT

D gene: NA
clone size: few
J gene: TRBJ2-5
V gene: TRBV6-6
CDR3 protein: CASTPGGGWGETQYF
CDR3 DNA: TGTGCCAGCACCCCAGGCGGGGGCTGGGGAGAGACCCAGTACTTC

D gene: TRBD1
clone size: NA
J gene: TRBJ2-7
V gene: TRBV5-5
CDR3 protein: CASSAWGQGDEQYF
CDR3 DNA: TGTGCCAGCAGCGCCTGGGGACAGGGCGACGAGCAGTACTTC

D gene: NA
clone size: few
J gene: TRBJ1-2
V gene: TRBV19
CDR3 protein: CASTTWGPNYGYTF
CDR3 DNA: TGTGCCAGTACCACCTGGGGTCCTAACTATGGCTACACCTTC

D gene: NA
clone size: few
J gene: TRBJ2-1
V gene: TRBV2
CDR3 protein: CASSKYTTVTIMDEQFF
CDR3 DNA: TGTGCCAGCAGTAAATACACGACAGTTACCATAATGGATGAGCAGTTCTTC

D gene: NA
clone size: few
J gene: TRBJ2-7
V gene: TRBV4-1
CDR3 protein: CASSQPGGYHEQYF
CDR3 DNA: TGCGCCAGCAGCCAACCCGGAGGGTACCACGAGCAGTACTTC

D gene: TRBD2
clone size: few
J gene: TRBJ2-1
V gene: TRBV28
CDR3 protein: CASSLSRLAGSSYNEQFF
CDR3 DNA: TGTGCCAGCAGTTTATCCAGACTAGCGGGAAGCTCCTACAATGAGCAGTTCTTC

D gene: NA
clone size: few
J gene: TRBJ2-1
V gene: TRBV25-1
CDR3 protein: CASSEQGSYNEQFF
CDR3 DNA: TGTGCCAGCAGTGAACAGGGATCCTACAATGAGCAGTTCTTC

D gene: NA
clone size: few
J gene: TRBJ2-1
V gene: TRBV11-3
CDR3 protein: CASSLDTVGLSNEQFF
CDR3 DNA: TGTGCCAGCAGCTTAGACACGGTGGGCCTTAGCAATGAGCAGTTCTTC

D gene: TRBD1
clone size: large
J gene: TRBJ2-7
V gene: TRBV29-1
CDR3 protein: CSVEDRDSSSYEQYF
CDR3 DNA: TGCAGCGTTGAAGACCGGGACAGCAGCTCCTACGAGCAGTACTTC

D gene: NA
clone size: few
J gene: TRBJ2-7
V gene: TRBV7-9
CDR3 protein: CASSQERGSSYEQYF
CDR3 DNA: TGTGCCAGCAGCCAAGAAAGGGGGAGCTCCTACGAGCAGTACTTC

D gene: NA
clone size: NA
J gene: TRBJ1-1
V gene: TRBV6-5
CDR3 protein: CATGSSSYGTQEAFF
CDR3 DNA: TGTGCCACCGGGAGTTCCTCTTACGGGACACAAGAAGCTTTCTTT

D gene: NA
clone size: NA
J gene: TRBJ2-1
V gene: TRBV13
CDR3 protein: CASSADSKGVNEQFF
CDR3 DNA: TGTGCCAGCAGCGCGGACTCAAAGGGAGTCAATGAGCAGTTCTTC

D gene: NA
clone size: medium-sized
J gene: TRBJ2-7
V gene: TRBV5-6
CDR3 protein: CASSLGRVWNEQYF
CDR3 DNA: TGTGCCAGCAGCTTGGGAAGGGTCTGGAACGAGCAGTACTTC

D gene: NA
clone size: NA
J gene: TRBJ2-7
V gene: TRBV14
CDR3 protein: CASSQDRSSRGVYEQYF
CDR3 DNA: TGTGCCAGCAGCCAAGATCGCTCCTCGAGGGGGGTCTACGAGCAGTACTTC

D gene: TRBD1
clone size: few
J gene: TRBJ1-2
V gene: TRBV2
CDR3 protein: CASSRGTDQGNGYTF
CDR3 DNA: TGTGCCAGCAGCAGAGGGACAGACCAAGGAAATGGCTACACCTTC

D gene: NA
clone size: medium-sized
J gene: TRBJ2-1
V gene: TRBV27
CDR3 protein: CASTLVSPLHNEQFF
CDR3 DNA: TGTGCCAGCACCCTTGTCAGTCCACTGCACAATGAGCAGTTCTTC

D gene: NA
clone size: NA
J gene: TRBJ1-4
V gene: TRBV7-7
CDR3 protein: CASSSGTSTGEKLFF
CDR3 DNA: TGTGCCAGCAGTTCAGGGACTTCGACGGGTGAAAAACTGTTTTTT

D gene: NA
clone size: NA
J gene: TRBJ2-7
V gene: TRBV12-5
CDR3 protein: CASGLGERRQYF
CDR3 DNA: TGTGCTAGTGGTTTGGGCGAAAGGCGGCAGTACTTC

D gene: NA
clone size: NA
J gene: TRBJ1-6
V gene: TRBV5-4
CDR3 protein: CASSFRNPPLHF
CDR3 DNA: TGTGCCAGCAGCTTTCGGAATCCACCCCTCCACTTT

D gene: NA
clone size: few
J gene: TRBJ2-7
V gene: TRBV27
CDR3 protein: CASSLSNPGTYEQYF
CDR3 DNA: TGTGCCAGCAGTTTATCGAACCCAGGTACCTACGAGCAGTACTTC

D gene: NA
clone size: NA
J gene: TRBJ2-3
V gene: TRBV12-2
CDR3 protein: CASTLLAGITDTQYF
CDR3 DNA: TGTGCCAGCACCCTCTTAGCGGGGATTACAGATACGCAGTATTTT

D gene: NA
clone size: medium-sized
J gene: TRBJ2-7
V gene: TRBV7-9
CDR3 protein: CASSSGPYEQYF
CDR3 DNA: TGTGCCAGCAGCTCCGGCCCCTACGAGCAGTACTTC

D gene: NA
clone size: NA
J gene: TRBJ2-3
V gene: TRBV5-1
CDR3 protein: CASSYRDGVTDTQYF
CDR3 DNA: TGCGCCAGCAGCTACCGGGACGGAGTTACAGATACGCAGTATTTT

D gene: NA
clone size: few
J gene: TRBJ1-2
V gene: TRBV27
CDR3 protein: CASSSGLPWGYTF
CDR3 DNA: TGTGCCAGCAGTTCCGGGCTCCCTTGGGGCTACACCTTC

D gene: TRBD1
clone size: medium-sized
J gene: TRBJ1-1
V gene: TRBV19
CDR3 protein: CASTTNTGERFAEAFF
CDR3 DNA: TGTGCCAGTACCACAAATACAGGGGAGAGGTTCGCTGAAGCTTTCTTT

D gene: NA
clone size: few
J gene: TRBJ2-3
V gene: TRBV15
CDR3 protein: CATSSFDPTPGTDTQYF
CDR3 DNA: TGTGCCACCAGCAGCTTTGACCCTACCCCAGGCACAGATACGCAGTATTTT

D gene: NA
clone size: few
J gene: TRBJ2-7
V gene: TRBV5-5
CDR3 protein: CASSLNPASASTSYEQYF
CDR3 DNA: TGTGCCAGCAGCCTCAACCCGGCGTCAGCCTCAACTTCTTACGAGCAGTACTTC

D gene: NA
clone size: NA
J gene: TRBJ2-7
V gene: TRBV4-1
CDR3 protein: CASSQGPGAGEQYF
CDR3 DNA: TGCGCCAGCAGCCAAGGTCCGGGGGCGGGGGAGCAGTACTTC

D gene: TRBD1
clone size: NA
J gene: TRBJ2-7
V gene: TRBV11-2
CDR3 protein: CASSLPGQGGGYEQYF
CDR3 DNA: TGTGCCAGCAGCTTACCCGGACAGGGGGGGGGTTACGAGCAGTACTTC

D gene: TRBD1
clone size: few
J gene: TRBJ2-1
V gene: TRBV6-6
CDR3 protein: CASSYMYGTDQFF
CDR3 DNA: TGTGCCAGCAGTTACATGTACGGGACAGATCAGTTCTTC

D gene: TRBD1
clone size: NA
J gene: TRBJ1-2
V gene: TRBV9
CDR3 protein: CASSATGNGYTF
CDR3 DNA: TGTGCCAGCAGCGCGACAGGGAATGGCTACACCTTC

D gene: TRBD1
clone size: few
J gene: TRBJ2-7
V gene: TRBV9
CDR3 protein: CASSSTGGFEYEQYF
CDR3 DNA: TGTGCCAGCAGCTCAACAGGGGGCTTTGAGTACGAGCAGTACTTC

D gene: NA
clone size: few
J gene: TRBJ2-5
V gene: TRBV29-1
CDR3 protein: CSVLGGGETQYF
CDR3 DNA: TGCAGCGTTCTGGGTGGGGGAGAGACCCAGTACTTC

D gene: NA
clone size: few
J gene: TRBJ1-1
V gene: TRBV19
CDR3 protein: CASLPDHLKNTEAFF
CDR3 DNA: TGTGCCAGTTTGCCCGACCACCTCAAGAACACTGAAGCTTTCTTT

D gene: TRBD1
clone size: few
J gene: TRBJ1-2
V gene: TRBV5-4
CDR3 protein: CASSSGTGGGGYTF
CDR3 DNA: TGTGCCAGCAGCTCCGGGACAGGGGGAGGTGGCTACACCTTC

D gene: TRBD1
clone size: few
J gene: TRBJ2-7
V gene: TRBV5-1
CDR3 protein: CASSPGTGLYEQYF
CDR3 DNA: TGCGCCAGCAGCCCCGGGACAGGTCTATACGAGCAGTACTTC

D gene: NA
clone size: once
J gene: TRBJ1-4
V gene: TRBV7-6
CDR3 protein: CASSLGGAPSELFF
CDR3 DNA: TGTGCCAGCAGCTTAGGGGGAGCCCCCAGCGAGCTGTTTTTT

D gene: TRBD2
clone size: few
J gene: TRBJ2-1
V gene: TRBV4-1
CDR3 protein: CASSLRLAGDNEQFF
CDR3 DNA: TGCGCCAGCAGCCTTCGACTAGCGGGAGACAATGAGCAGTTCTTC

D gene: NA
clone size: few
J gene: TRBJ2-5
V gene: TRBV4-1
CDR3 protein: CASSQGWAPAETQYF
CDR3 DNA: TGCGCCAGCAGCCAAGGATGGGCCCCGGCGGAGACCCAGTACTTC

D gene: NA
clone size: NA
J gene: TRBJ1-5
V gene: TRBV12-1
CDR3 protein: CASSFGRWDQPQHF
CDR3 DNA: TGTGCCAGCAGCTTTGGCCGATGGGATCAGCCCCAGCATTTT

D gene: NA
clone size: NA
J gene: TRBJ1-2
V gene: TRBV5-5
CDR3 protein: CASRFGLTYGYTF
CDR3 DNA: TGTGCCAGCAGGTTTGGTCTTACCTATGGCTACACCTTC

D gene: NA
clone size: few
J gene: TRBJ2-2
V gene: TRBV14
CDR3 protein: CASSRRGRSTGELFF
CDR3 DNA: TGTGCCAGCAGCCGGAGGGGGCGTAGCACCGGGGAGCTGTTTTTT